This T cell receptor beta chain appears in the sequencing data of a study of blood T cell repertoires in COVID-19. Assay: immunoSEQ multiplex PCR; the TCRdb copy retains only in-frame clones and omits some. Of 180,000 or so clones listed, roughly nine tenths are singletons. Per the germline V gene, CDR1 is LGHDT and CDR2 is YNNKEL (reference sequence). This CDR3 comprises 16 residues. The junction had 4 bases not matched to a gene; V was cut back by 0 bases and J by 2 bases. This clone has just a few counts. The TCR sequence derives from a woman aged 80 or older in a cohort sampled during active or convalescent COVID-19. This chain uses TRBV3-1 (or the pseudogene TRBV3-2) with TRBJ1-1; 9 bases are shared with TRBD1. The sequenced material came from peripheral blood. CDR3 coding DNA: TGTGCCAGCAGCCAAGAGGGGACAGGGATTAACACTGAAGCTTTCTTT. It encodes CASSQEGTGINTEAFF.